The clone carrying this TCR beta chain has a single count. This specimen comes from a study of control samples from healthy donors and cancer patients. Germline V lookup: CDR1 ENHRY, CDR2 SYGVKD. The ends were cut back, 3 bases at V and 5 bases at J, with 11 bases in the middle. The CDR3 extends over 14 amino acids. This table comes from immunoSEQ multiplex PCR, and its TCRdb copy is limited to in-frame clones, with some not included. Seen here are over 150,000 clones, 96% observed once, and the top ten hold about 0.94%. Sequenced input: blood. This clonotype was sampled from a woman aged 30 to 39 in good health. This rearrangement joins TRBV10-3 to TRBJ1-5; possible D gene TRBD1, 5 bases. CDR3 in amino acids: CAISDRDADQPQHF. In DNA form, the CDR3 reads TGTGCCATCAGTGACAGGGATGCGGATCAGCCCCAGCATTTT.